The 22 T cell receptor beta chains listed next were all sequenced from one sample in a study of monozygotic twins with inflammatory bowel disease. With the 5' RACE reads reprocessed, TCRdb shows one record per CDR3 protein and no DNA. The sample includes under 200,000 distinct CDR3 sequences. Sequenced: blood. The receptor set was obtained from a human donor with ulcerative colitis or Crohn's disease, or a healthy co-twin of an affected twin (not recorded which).

V is TRBV7-2 and J is TRBJ2-5; TCRdb reports TRBD1, a call that lacks DNA to check it against. Germline CDR1 SGHTA, CDR2 FQGNSA. The CDR3 has 15 amino acids. CDR3 protein: CASSPGDSLQETQYF.

The rearrangement uses TRBV20-1 and TRBJ2-3. The CDR3 length is 12 residues. CDR1 and CDR2 (germline): DFQATT, SNEGSKA (reference sequence). CDR3 protein: CSGELSTDTQYF.

V and J are TRBV20-1 and TRBJ2-3; TCRdb proposes TRBD1, but this gene call is untestable without DNA. This CDR3 region has 15 residues. CDR1 is DFQATT, CDR2 SNEGSKA, per germline (reference sequence). The CDR3 here is CSAERRDRSTDTQYF.

The J gene is TRBJ2-1, the V gene TRBV28; the TCRdb call, TRBD2, lacks DNA for checking. Germline loops: CDR1 MDHEN, CDR2 SYDVKM. CDR3 length: 16 amino acids. CDR3 in amino acids: CASNPETSGNFGEQFF.

This chain connects TRBV4-1 to TRBJ2-1; TCRdb selects TRBD1, and the lack of DNA leaves this call unchecked. Germline CDR1 MGHRA, CDR2 YSYEKL. This CDR3 has 16 residues. CDR3 region: CASSQPYRGGNTEQFF.

J is TRBJ2-2 and V is TRBV11-2. The CDR3 has 15 amino acids. Germline values: CDR1 SGHAT, CDR2 FQNNGV. Here the CDR3 reads CASSWSSGNTGELFF.

V and J are TRBV9 and TRBJ2-7. CDR3 length: 14 residues. Germline CDR1 and CDR2: SGDLS and YYNGEE. Here the CDR3 reads CASSLGSNGYEQYF.

This chain connects TRBV20-1 to TRBJ2-1; the D call of TRBD1 rests on TCRdb alone, since no DNA is present to check it. Germline V CDR1 and CDR2: DFQATT, SNEGSKA (reference sequence). This CDR3 is 15 amino acids long. The CDR3 loop reads CSARDVRTPANEQFF.

The V call is TRBV10-3, the J call TRBJ2-7; TCRdb lists TRBD2, though no DNA is available to test this call. Looked up from germline, CDR1 is ENHRY and CDR2 is SYGVKD. This CDR3 region has 14 residues. The CDR3 sequence is CAIRTRESSYEQYF.

This chain's CDR3 is CASSLMGNQPQHF. The gene calls are TRBV11-2 and TRBJ1-5. Germline CDR1 reads SGHAT; CDR2 reads FQNNGV. CDR3 length: 13 amino acids.

The chain employs TRBV3-1 and TRBJ2-7; TCRdb returns TRBD2, unconfirmable since there is no DNA. The CDR3 loop spans 16 amino acids. Germline lookup yields CDR1 LGHDT and CDR2 YNNKEL (reference sequence). CDR3 region: CASSQDAGSSSYEQYF.

The chain is built from TRBV27 and TRBJ1-1. This CDR3 is built from 12 residues. Looked up from germline, CDR1 is MNHEY and CDR2 is SMNVEV (reference sequence). The CDR3 region is CASRTSNTEAFF.

The chain has TRBV11-2 and TRBJ1-3; the D call of TRBD1 rests on TCRdb alone, since no DNA is present to check it. The germline V gene encodes CDR1 SGHAT and CDR2 FQNNGV. This CDR3 has 14 residues. The CDR3 sequence is CASSPIRGEYTIYF.

The V and J genes are TRBV12-3 or TRBV12-4 and TRBJ2-5; TCRdb's assignment of TRBD1 cannot be checked, as there is no DNA. The CDR3 spans 15 residues. The CDR3 spells CASRFAGAPQETQYF.

V gene TRBV20-1 combines with J gene TRBJ2-5; the D call of TRBD1 rests on TCRdb alone, since no DNA is present to check it. CDR3 length: 15 amino acids. Per germline, CDR1 DFQATT and CDR2 SNEGSKA (reference sequence). This chain's CDR3 is CSAKLSSAAQETQYF.

The genes are TRBV4-3 and TRBJ1-5; TCRdb indicates TRBD1, and absent DNA this call remains unverified. Germline V CDR1 and CDR2: LGHNA, YSLEER. This CDR3 comprises 16 residues. The CDR3 reads CASSPRAGRQNQPQHF.

J is TRBJ1-5 and V is TRBV7-6; absent DNA, TCRdb's TRBD1 call cannot be checked. The length of the CDR3 is 16 residues. Germline assignment: CDR1 SGHVS and CDR2 FNYEAQ. The CDR3 region is CASSSRTGTADQPQHF.

The CDR3 region is CASSPEDRESYGYTF. The rearrangement links TRBV5-1 to TRBJ1-2; TCRdb's assignment of TRBD1 cannot be checked, as there is no DNA. Germline values: CDR1 SGHRS, CDR2 YFSETQ. This CDR3 is built from 15 residues.

The chain is built from TRBV27 and TRBJ1-3; TCRdb proposes TRBD1, but this gene call is untestable without DNA. Looked up from germline, CDR1 is MNHEY and CDR2 is SMNVEV (reference sequence). The CDR3 contains 16 residues. The CDR3 sequence is CASSLGPGSSGNTIYF.

This rearrangement joins TRBV20-1 to TRBJ1-1; the D gene TCRdb calls, TRBD1, cannot be checked with no DNA. This CDR3 region has 15 residues. Germline-derived CDR1 and CDR2 are DFQATT and SNEGSKA (reference sequence). The chain's CDR3 is CSAPRTGHWNTEAFF.

The V gene is TRBV7-3, the J gene TRBJ2-1. Germline V lookup: CDR1 SGHTA, CDR2 FQGTGA. This CDR3 region has 14 residues. This CDR3 is CASSLPVGYNEQFF. The whole variable domain, remainder taken from reference TRBV7-3 and TRBJ2-1, is GAGVSQTPSNKVTEKGKYVELRCDPISGHTALYWYRQSLGQGPEFLIYFQGTGAADDSGLPNDRFFAVRPEGSVSTLKIQRTERGDSAVYLCASSLPVGYNEQFFGPGTRLTVL.

The chain combines TRBV2 with TRBJ2-7. The CDR3 sequence is 14 residues long. The germline V gene has CDR1 SNHLY and CDR2 FYNNEI. CDR3 in amino acids: CASRTGNFPYEQYF.